This T cell receptor (beta chain) came from a study of response to subunit inactivated influenza vaccine. Study-wide results and caveats: The authors put forward the suggestion that each seasonal influenza vaccination may bring in only a limited number of new T cells.

To note about this clonotype: Its specificity is not known.

With V trimmed by 0 bases and J by 8 bases, 4 bases remained unmatched. Germline CDR1 and CDR2: MNHEY and SVGAGI. There are 14 residues in the CDR3. MiXCR was run by TCRdb on the RT-PCR reads, yielding one entry per CDR3 protein. The sample carries about 780,000 distinct CDR3 sequences, about 18% recorded once. The TCR comes from a middle-aged man who received an inactivated influenza vaccine. The rearrangement joins TRBV6-5 to TRBJ1-5; 7 nucleotides line up with TRBD1. Sequencing was performed on PBMCs from blood, taken 5 days after vaccination. CDR3 in DNA: TGTGCCAGCAGTTACTCGGCAGGGGGAGAGCCCCAGCATTTT. Its protein product is CASSYSAGGEPQHF.